This is a list of T cell receptor beta chains from one sample in a study of identifying expanded T cells in peripheral blood. Sequenced by immunoSEQ multiplex PCR; TCRdb stores in-frame clones only, minus some. The table includes tens of thousands of clones, around 90% detected once. Sequenced material: blood. These receptors all stem from a person aged 18-70 years in good health. CDR3s include the opening cysteine and the closing phenylalanine or tryptophan. The D gene is left open where the match is weak. Part of the rows lack a size; the others show once, few, many or a class for expanded clones.

clone size: -; V gene: TRBV7-2; J gene: TRBJ1-1; CDR3 length: 14; D gene: -; CDR3 DNA: TGTGCCAGCAGCCCCGGGGGAGGCGGCACTGAAGCTTTCTTT; CDR3 protein: CASSPGGGGTEAFF
clone size: -; V gene: TRBV19; J gene: TRBJ1-5; CDR3 length: 17; D gene: -; CDR3 DNA: TGTGCCAGTAGTATTCGGACAGACTCCTATAGCAATCAGCCCCAGCATTTT; CDR3 protein: CASSIRTDSYSNQPQHF
clone size: -; V gene: TRBV19; J gene: TRBJ1-1; CDR3 length: 12; D gene: -; CDR3 DNA: TGTGCCAGTAGTCGCGGGAACACTGAAGCTTTCTTT; CDR3 protein: CASSRGNTEAFF
clone size: -; V gene: TRBV4-3; J gene: TRBJ2-7; CDR3 length: 14; D gene: -; CDR3 DNA: TGCGCCAGCAGCCAAGATTTTGGCCGCTACGAGCAGTACTTC; CDR3 protein: CASSQDFGRYEQYF
clone size: few; V gene: TRBV21-1; J gene: TRBJ1-2; CDR3 length: 8; D gene: -; CDR3 DNA: TGTGCCACCTACGGCTACACCTTC; CDR3 protein: CATYGYTF
clone size: -; V gene: TRBV27; J gene: TRBJ1-1; CDR3 length: 14; D gene: -; CDR3 DNA: TGTGCCAGCAGGTCTTACAGGGTAAACACTGAAGCTTTCTTT; CDR3 protein: CASRSYRVNTEAFF
clone size: -; V gene: TRBV7-2; J gene: TRBJ2-7; CDR3 length: 13; D gene: -; CDR3 DNA: TGTGCCAGCAGCTCACCACAGGGCTACGAGCAGTACTTC; CDR3 protein: CASSSPQGYEQYF
clone size: -; V gene: TRBV5-6; J gene: TRBJ1-2; CDR3 length: 15; D gene: -; CDR3 DNA: TGTGCCAGCAGCTTGGGTCGGGGGACGTTAGGTGGCTACACCTTC; CDR3 protein: CASSLGRGTLGGYTF
clone size: -; V gene: TRBV7-9; J gene: TRBJ2-5; CDR3 length: 12; D gene: -; CDR3 DNA: TGTGCCTACTCGGTTGGGGGGGAGACCCAGTACTTC; CDR3 protein: CAYSVGGETQYF
clone size: -; V gene: TRBV4-2; J gene: TRBJ2-7; CDR3 length: 17; D gene: -; CDR3 DNA: TGTGCCAGCAGCCCCGAGGGCGTCAAAGGGAATGTTTGGGAGCAGTACTTC; CDR3 protein: CASSPEGVKGNVWEQYF
clone size: once; V gene: TRBV6-1; J gene: TRBJ2-5; CDR3 length: 15; D gene: TRBD1; CDR3 DNA: TGTGCCAGCAGTACACGACAGGGTAGCCTAGAGACCCAGTACTTC; CDR3 protein: CASSTRQGSLETQYF
clone size: once; V gene: TRBV2; J gene: TRBJ1-3; CDR3 length: 18; D gene: TRBD1; CDR3 DNA: TGTGCCAGCAGTGAAGCCTTTGGACAGGGGGTCTCTGGAAACACCATATATTTT; CDR3 protein: CASSEAFGQGVSGNTIYF
clone size: -; V gene: TRBV4-2; J gene: TRBJ2-7; CDR3 length: 16; D gene: -; CDR3 DNA: TGTGCCAGCAGCCAAGACATCGTCGGGAGTTGGTACGAGCAGTACTTC; CDR3 protein: CASSQDIVGSWYEQYF
clone size: -; V gene: TRBV13; J gene: TRBJ2-7; CDR3 length: 14; D gene: TRBD2; CDR3 DNA: TGTGCCAGCAGGGCCCGGGGGGGCCAAGTCGAGCAGTACTTC; CDR3 protein: CASRARGGQVEQYF
clone size: once; V gene: TRBV21-1; J gene: TRBJ2-5; CDR3 length: 17; D gene: -; CDR3 DNA: TGTGCCAGCAGCACGCCAGAGAGCGGGAGGGCTTTAGAGACCCAGTACTTC; CDR3 protein: CASSTPESGRALETQYF
clone size: few; V gene: TRBV19; J gene: TRBJ1-5; CDR3 length: 13; D gene: -; CDR3 DNA: TGTGCCAGTAGTCCCGCTCGCAATCAGCCCCAGCATTTT; CDR3 protein: CASSPARNQPQHF
clone size: once; V gene: TRBV9; J gene: TRBJ2-5; CDR3 length: 13; D gene: -; CDR3 DNA: TGTGCCAGCAGCGTAGAGGGGCAAGAGACCCAGTACTTC; CDR3 protein: CASSVEGQETQYF
clone size: once; V gene: TRBV11-1; J gene: TRBJ1-2; CDR3 length: 12; D gene: -; CDR3 DNA: TGTGCCAGCAGCTCAGAGGACTATGGCTACACCTTC; CDR3 protein: CASSSEDYGYTF
clone size: -; V gene: TRBV7-3; J gene: TRBJ2-3; CDR3 length: 15; D gene: -; CDR3 DNA: TGTGCCAGCAGCTTAACCAGGGACAGCACAGATACGCAGTATTTT; CDR3 protein: CASSLTRDSTDTQYF
clone size: -; V gene: TRBV2; J gene: TRBJ2-1; CDR3 length: 13; D gene: -; CDR3 DNA: TGTGCCAGCAGTACCGGGGAATACAATGAGCAGTTCTTC; CDR3 protein: CASSTGEYNEQFF
clone size: -; V gene: TRBV7-2; J gene: TRBJ2-5; CDR3 length: 12; D gene: -; CDR3 DNA: TGTGCCAGCGGGGTGGTTCGGGAGACCCAGTACTTC; CDR3 protein: CASGVVRETQYF
clone size: -; V gene: TRBV18; J gene: TRBJ1-2; CDR3 length: 15; D gene: TRBD1; CDR3 DNA: TGTGCCAGCTCACCTGCACCCGACAGGGCCTATGGCTACACCTTC; CDR3 protein: CASSPAPDRAYGYTF
clone size: -; V gene: TRBV5-5; J gene: TRBJ2-1; CDR3 length: 14; D gene: TRBD2; CDR3 DNA: TGCGCCAGCAGCCCCTGGACTAGTCACGATGAGCAGTTCTTC; CDR3 protein: CASSPWTSHDEQFF
clone size: -; V gene: TRBV7-6; J gene: TRBJ1-5; CDR3 length: 16; D gene: -; CDR3 DNA: TGTGCCAGCAGCTTAGCCCAGGGGCTCGGCAATCAGCCCCAGCATTTT; CDR3 protein: CASSLAQGLGNQPQHF
clone size: -; V gene: TRBV23-1; J gene: TRBJ2-7; CDR3 length: 15; D gene: -; CDR3 DNA: TGCGCCAGCCGCTACCCCCCCGGCGGGCACGACGAGCAGTACTTC; CDR3 protein: CASRYPPGGHDEQYF
clone size: -; V gene: TRBV6-1; J gene: TRBJ1-6; CDR3 length: 15; D gene: -; CDR3 DNA: TGTGCCAGCCTCCCAGGGTTTACCTATAATTCACCCCTCCACTTT; CDR3 protein: CASLPGFTYNSPLHF
clone size: few; V gene: TRBV7-2; J gene: TRBJ2-2; CDR3 length: 15; D gene: -; CDR3 DNA: TGTGCCAGCAGCTTAGTCCAGGGAATCGGCGGGGAGCTGTTTTTT; CDR3 protein: CASSLVQGIGGELFF
clone size: -; V gene: TRBV6-1; J gene: TRBJ1-2; CDR3 length: 15; D gene: -; CDR3 DNA: TGTGCCAGCGGAGATAGATTCGGGACAAGGGACGGCTACACCTTC; CDR3 protein: CASGDRFGTRDGYTF
clone size: -; V gene: TRBV7-9; J gene: TRBJ2-1; CDR3 length: 13; D gene: TRBD2; CDR3 DNA: TGTGCCAGCAGCTTTAGCGGGGTCGATGAGCAGTTCTTC; CDR3 protein: CASSFSGVDEQFF
clone size: -; V gene: TRBV19; J gene: TRBJ2-2; CDR3 length: 14; D gene: -; CDR3 DNA: TGTGCCAGTAGTCCTGGAAGGAACACCGGGGAGCTGTTTTTT; CDR3 protein: CASSPGRNTGELFF
clone size: -; V gene: TRBV29-1; J gene: TRBJ1-1; CDR3 length: 13; D gene: -; CDR3 DNA: TGCAGCGTTGAAGCAGAGACGAACACTGAAGCTTTCTTT; CDR3 protein: CSVEAETNTEAFF
clone size: -; V gene: TRBV10-3; J gene: TRBJ1-1; CDR3 length: 14; D gene: -; CDR3 DNA: TGTGCCATCAGTGAGGGGCAGATGAACACTGAAGCTTTCTTT; CDR3 protein: CAISEGQMNTEAFF
clone size: -; V gene: TRBV18; J gene: TRBJ1-3; CDR3 length: 16; D gene: TRBD1; CDR3 DNA: TGTGCCAGCTCACCAAAGGGGACAGAGTCTGGAAACACCATATATTTT; CDR3 protein: CASSPKGTESGNTIYF
clone size: -; V gene: TRBV9; J gene: TRBJ2-7; CDR3 length: 14; D gene: -; CDR3 DNA: TGTGCCAGCAGCGAAGATACAGGTTTCTACGAGCAGTACTTC; CDR3 protein: CASSEDTGFYEQYF
clone size: -; V gene: TRBV5-1; J gene: TRBJ2-1; CDR3 length: 15; D gene: TRBD2; CDR3 DNA: TGCGCCAGCAGCTTGAGCGGGAGCTCCTACAATGAGCAGTTCTTC; CDR3 protein: CASSLSGSSYNEQFF
clone size: -; V gene: TRBV19; J gene: TRBJ2-6; CDR3 length: 12; D gene: -; CDR3 DNA: TGTGCCAGTAGCTCTGGGGCCAACGTCCTGACTTTC; CDR3 protein: CASSSGANVLTF
clone size: -; V gene: TRBV11-3; J gene: TRBJ2-2; CDR3 length: 13; D gene: -; CDR3 DNA: TGTGCCAGCAGGCTGGCTGGGGCCGGGGAGCTGTTTTTT; CDR3 protein: CASRLAGAGELFF
clone size: -; V gene: TRBV5-6; J gene: TRBJ2-2; CDR3 length: 15; D gene: TRBD2; CDR3 DNA: TGTGCCAGCTCCTCGGGACTAGCGGGAGCTGGGGAGCTGTTTTTT; CDR3 protein: CASSSGLAGAGELFF
clone size: -; V gene: TRBV5-1; J gene: TRBJ2-3; CDR3 length: 13; D gene: -; CDR3 DNA: TGCGCCAGCAGCTTGTTCCTCACAGATACGCAGTATTTT; CDR3 protein: CASSLFLTDTQYF
clone size: -; V gene: TRBV7-8; J gene: TRBJ1-1; CDR3 length: 14; D gene: TRBD1; CDR3 DNA: TGTGCCAGCGTAGCAATACAGGGGGAAGTTGAAGCTTTCTTT; CDR3 protein: CASVAIQGEVEAFF
clone size: -; V gene: TRBV30; J gene: TRBJ1-2; CDR3 length: 13; D gene: -; CDR3 DNA: TGTGCCTGGAGTCTCGGCAGAGATTATGGCTACACCTTC; CDR3 protein: CAWSLGRDYGYTF
clone size: -; V gene: TRBV19; J gene: TRBJ2-1; CDR3 length: 15; D gene: -; CDR3 DNA: TGTGCCAGTAGTATAGGAGAGACTAGCTACAATGAGCAGTTCTTC; CDR3 protein: CASSIGETSYNEQFF
clone size: -; V gene: TRBV6-1; J gene: TRBJ1-1; CDR3 length: 14; D gene: TRBD1; CDR3 DNA: TGTGCCAGCAGCGTTAAACAGGGGTTGGACGAAGCTTTCTTT; CDR3 protein: CASSVKQGLDEAFF
clone size: -; V gene: TRBV18; J gene: TRBJ2-1; CDR3 length: 15; D gene: TRBD1; CDR3 DNA: TGTGCCAGCTCACTAGACAGGGGCGGCTACAATGAGCAGTTCTTC; CDR3 protein: CASSLDRGGYNEQFF
clone size: -; V gene: TRBV9; J gene: TRBJ2-7; CDR3 length: 20; D gene: -; CDR3 DNA: TGTGCCAGCAGCGTAGACCGAAGGGGAGGCCCCCCCGAACAGCCCTACGAGCAGTACTTC; CDR3 protein: CASSVDRRGGPPEQPYEQYF
clone size: -; V gene: TRBV10-3; J gene: TRBJ1-2; CDR3 length: 14; D gene: -; CDR3 DNA: TGTGCCAGCACCTCGGACGGGACATTCTATGGCTACACCTTC; CDR3 protein: CASTSDGTFYGYTF
clone size: -; V gene: TRBV2; J gene: TRBJ2-2; CDR3 length: 19; D gene: TRBD1; CDR3 DNA: TGTGCCAGCAGACCAAGGGGGACAGGGAGGGCCCCGAACACCGGGGAGCTGTTTTTT; CDR3 protein: CASRPRGTGRAPNTGELFF
clone size: -; V gene: TRBV5-4; J gene: TRBJ2-3; CDR3 length: 17; D gene: TRBD2; CDR3 DNA: TGTGCCAGCAGCCCCAGGACTAGCGGGGGCGCCACAGATACGCAGTATTTT; CDR3 protein: CASSPRTSGGATDTQYF
clone size: -; V gene: TRBV4-3; J gene: TRBJ2-6; CDR3 length: 18; D gene: -; CDR3 DNA: TGCGCCAGCAGCCCGTGGCAGGGAAATTCGCCTGGGGCCAACGTCCTGACTTTC; CDR3 protein: CASSPWQGNSPGANVLTF
clone size: once; V gene: TRBV5-4; J gene: TRBJ2-5; CDR3 length: 15; D gene: -; CDR3 DNA: TGTGCCAGCAGCTTGGGGGGTGTTAACCAAGAGACCCAGTACTTC; CDR3 protein: CASSLGGVNQETQYF
clone size: -; V gene: TRBV4-3; J gene: TRBJ2-1; CDR3 length: 14; D gene: -; CDR3 DNA: TGCGCCAGCAGCCACGAGGGGTCCTACAATGAGCAGTTCTTC; CDR3 protein: CASSHEGSYNEQFF
clone size: -; V gene: TRBV29-1; J gene: TRBJ1-2; CDR3 length: 11; D gene: -; CDR3 DNA: TGCAGCGTTGGGGCAGGGCGAGGCTACACCTTC; CDR3 protein: CSVGAGRGYTF
clone size: -; V gene: TRBV7-2; J gene: TRBJ2-5; CDR3 length: 14; D gene: -; CDR3 DNA: TGTGCCAGCAGCTTAAAGACAGGTCAAGAGACCCAGTACTTC; CDR3 protein: CASSLKTGQETQYF